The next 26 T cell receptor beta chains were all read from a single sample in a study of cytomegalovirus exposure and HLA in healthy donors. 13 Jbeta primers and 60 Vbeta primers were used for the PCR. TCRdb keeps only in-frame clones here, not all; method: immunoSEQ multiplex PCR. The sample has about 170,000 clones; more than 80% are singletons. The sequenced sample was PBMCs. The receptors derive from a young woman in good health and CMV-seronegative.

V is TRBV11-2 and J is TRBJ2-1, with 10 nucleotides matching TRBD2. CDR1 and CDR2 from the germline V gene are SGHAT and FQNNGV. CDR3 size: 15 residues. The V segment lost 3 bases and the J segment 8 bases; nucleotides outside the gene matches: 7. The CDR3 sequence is CASSLILAGDHEQFF. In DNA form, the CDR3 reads TGTGCCAGCAGCTTGATCCTAGCGGGAGATCATGAGCAGTTCTTC.

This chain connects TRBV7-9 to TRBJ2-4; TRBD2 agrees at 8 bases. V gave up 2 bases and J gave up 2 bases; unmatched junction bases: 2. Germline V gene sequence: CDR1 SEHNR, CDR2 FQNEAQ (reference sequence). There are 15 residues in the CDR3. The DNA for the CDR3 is TGTGCCAGCAGCTTAAGCGGGAGTCCCAAAAACATTCAGTACTTC. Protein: CASSLSGSPKNIQYF.

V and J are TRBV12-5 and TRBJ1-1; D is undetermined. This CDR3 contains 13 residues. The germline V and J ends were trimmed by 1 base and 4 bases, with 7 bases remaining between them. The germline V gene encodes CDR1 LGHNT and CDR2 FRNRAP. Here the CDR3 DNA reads TGTGCTAGTGGTTTGGACCCGAGCACTGAAGCTTTCTTT. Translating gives CASGLDPSTEAFF. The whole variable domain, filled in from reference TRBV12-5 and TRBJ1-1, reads DARVTQTPRHKVTEMGQEVTMRCQPILGHNTVFWYRQTMMQGLELLAYFRNRAPLDDSGMPKDRFSAEMPDATLATLKIQPSEPRDSAVYFCASGLDPSTEAFFGQGTRLTVV.

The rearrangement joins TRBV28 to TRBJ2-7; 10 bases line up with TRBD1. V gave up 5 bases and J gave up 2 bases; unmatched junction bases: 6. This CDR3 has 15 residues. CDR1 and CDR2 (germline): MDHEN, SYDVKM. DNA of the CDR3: TGTGCCAGCAGTCCGCAAGGGACAGGGGCCTACGAGCAGTACTTC. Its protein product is CASSPQGTGAYEQYF.

CDR3 amino acids: CASSQGPYNEQFF. In nucleotides, the CDR3 is TGTGCCAGCAGCCAAGGGCCATACAATGAGCAGTTCTTC. The chain is built from TRBV14 and TRBJ2-1; no reliable D call. CDR3 length: 13 amino acids. Germline CDR1 and CDR2: SGHDN and FVKESK. Trimming shortened V by 1 base and J by 4 bases, and 5 bases separated the two germline ends.

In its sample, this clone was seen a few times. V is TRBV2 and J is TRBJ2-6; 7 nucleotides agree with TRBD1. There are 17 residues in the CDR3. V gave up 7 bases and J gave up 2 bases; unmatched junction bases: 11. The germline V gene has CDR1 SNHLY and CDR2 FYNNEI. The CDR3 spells CASKNYRGGAGANVLTF. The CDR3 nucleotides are TGTGCCAGCAAAAACTACAGGGGTGGGGCTGGGGCCAACGTCCTGACTTTC.

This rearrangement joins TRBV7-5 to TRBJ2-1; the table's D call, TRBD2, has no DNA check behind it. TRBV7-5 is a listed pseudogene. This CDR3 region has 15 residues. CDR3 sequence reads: CARSLVRDFYNEQFF. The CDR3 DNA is TGTGCCAGAAGCTTAGTCCGGGACTTCTACAATGAGCAGTTCTTC.

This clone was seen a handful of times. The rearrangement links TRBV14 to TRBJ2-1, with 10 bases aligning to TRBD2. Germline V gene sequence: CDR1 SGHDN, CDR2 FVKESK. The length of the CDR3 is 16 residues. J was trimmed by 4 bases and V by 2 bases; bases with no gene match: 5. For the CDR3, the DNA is TGTGCCAGCAGCCAACATAGCGGGAGGACTTACAATGAGCAGTTCTTC. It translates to CASSQHSGRTYNEQFF.

In nucleotides, the CDR3 is TGTGCCAGCAGTCTGGACATGTATGAAAAACTGTTTTTT. Translating it yields CASSLDMYEKLFF. The chain employs TRBV28 and TRBJ1-4; tentatively, D is TRBD1 (5 bases). This CDR3 comprises 13 residues. Germline V gives CDR1 MDHEN, CDR2 SYDVKM. The ends were cut back, 5 bases at V and 6 bases at J, with 10 bases in the middle. The full variable domain, completed using reference TRBV28 and TRBJ1-4, is DVKVTQSSRYLVKRTGEKVFLECVQDMDHENMFWYRQDPGLGLRLIYFSYDVKMKEKGDIPEGYSVSREKKERFSLILESASTNQTSMYLCASSLDMYEKLFFGSGTQLSVL.

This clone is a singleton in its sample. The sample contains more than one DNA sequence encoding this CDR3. CDR3 nucleotide sequence: TGCGCCAGCAGCTTTGAGGCCGTTAGGGGGCGGTACGAGCAGTACTTC. It specifies CASSFEAVRGRYEQYF. The genes are TRBV12-1 and TRBJ2-7; TRBD1, the table's D call, was not compared with the DNA. TRBV12-1 is listed as a pseudogene. This CDR3 has 16 amino acids.

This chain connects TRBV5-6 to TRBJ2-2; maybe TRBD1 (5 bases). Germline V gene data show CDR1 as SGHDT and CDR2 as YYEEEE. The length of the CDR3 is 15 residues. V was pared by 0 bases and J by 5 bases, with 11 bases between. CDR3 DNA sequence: TGTGCCAGCAGCTTGGAAGGGGTGTGGACCGGGGAGCTGTTTTTT. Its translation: CASSLEGVWTGELFF.

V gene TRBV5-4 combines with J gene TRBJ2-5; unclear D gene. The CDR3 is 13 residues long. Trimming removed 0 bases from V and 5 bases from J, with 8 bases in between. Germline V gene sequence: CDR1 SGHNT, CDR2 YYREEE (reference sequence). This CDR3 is CASSLVGLETQYF. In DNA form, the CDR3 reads TGTGCCAGCAGCTTGGTTGGGCTTGAGACCCAGTACTTC. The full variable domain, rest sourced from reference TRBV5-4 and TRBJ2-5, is ETGVTQSPTHLIKTRGQQVTLRCSSQSGHNTVSWYQQALGQGPQFIFQYYREEENGRGNFPPRFSGLQFPNYSSELNVNALELDDSALYLCASSLVGLETQYFGPGTRLLVL.

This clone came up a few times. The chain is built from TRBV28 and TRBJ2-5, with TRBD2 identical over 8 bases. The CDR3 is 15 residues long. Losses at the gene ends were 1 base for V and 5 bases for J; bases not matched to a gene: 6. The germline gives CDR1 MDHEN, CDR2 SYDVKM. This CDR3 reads CASSLSGGGWETQYF. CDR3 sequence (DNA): TGTGCCAGCAGTTTATCGGGGGGGGGCTGGGAGACCCAGTACTTC.

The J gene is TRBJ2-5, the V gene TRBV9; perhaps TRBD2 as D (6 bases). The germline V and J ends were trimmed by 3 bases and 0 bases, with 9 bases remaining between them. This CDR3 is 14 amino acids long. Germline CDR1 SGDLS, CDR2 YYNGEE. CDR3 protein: CASSALAYQETQYF. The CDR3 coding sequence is TGTGCCAGCAGCGCCCTAGCGTACCAAGAGACCCAGTACTTC.

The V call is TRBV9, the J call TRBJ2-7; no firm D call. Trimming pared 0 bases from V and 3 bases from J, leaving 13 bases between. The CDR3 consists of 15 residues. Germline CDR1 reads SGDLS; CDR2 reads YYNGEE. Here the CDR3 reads CASSVAPEDFYEQYF. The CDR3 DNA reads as TGTGCCAGCAGCGTAGCCCCTGAGGATTTCTACGAGCAGTACTTC.

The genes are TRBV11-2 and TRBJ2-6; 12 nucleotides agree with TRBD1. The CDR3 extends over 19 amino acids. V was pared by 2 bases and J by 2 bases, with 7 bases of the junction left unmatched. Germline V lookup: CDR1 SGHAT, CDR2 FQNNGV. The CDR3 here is CASSLIPGQGATGANVLTF. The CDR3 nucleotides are TGTGCCAGCAGCTTAATACCGGGACAGGGGGCGACTGGGGCCAACGTCCTGACTTTC.

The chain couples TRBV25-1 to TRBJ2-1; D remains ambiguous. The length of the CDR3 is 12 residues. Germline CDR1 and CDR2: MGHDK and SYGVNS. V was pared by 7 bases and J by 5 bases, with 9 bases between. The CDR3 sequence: CASNQLNNEQFF. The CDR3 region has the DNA TGTGCCAGCAATCAACTAAACAATGAGCAGTTCTTC.

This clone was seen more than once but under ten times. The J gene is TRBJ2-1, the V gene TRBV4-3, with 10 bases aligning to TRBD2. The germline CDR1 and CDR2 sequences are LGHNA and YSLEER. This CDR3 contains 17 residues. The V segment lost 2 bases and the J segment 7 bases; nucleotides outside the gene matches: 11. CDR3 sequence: CASSQLGLAGEGNEQFF. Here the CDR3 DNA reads TGCGCCAGCAGCCAACTGGGGCTAGCGGGAGAGGGGAATGAGCAGTTCTTC.

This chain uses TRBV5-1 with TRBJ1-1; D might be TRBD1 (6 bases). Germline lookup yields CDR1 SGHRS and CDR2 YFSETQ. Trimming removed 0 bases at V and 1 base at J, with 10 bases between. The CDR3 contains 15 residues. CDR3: CASSLGGGSNTEAFF. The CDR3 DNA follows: TGCGCCAGCAGCTTGGGGGGGGGCTCGAACACTGAAGCTTTCTTT.

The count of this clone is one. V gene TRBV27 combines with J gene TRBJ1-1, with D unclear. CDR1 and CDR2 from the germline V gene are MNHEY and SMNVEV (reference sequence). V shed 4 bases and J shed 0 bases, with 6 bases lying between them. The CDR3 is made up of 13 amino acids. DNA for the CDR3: TGTGCCAGCAGTTCCGGGATGAACACTGAAGCTTTCTTT. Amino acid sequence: CASSSGMNTEAFF.

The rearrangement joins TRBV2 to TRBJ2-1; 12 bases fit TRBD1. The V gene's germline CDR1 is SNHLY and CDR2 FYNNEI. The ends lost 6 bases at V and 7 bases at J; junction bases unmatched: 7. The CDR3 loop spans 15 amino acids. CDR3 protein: CASSQGQGARNEQFF. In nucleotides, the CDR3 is TGTGCCAGCAGCCAGGGACAGGGGGCTAGAAATGAGCAGTTCTTC.

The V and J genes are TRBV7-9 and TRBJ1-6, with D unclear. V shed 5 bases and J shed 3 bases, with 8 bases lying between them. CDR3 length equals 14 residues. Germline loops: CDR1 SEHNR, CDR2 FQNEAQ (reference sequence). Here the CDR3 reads CASSPRDYNSPLHF. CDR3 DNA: TGTGCCAGCAGCCCTCGGGACTATAATTCACCCCTCCACTTT.

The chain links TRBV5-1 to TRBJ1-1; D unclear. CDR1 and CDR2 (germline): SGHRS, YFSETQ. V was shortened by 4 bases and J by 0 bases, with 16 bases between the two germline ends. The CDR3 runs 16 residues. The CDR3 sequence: CASSPTSGLLNTEAFF. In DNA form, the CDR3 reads TGCGCCAGCAGCCCGACCAGCGGACTCTTGAACACTGAAGCTTTCTTT.

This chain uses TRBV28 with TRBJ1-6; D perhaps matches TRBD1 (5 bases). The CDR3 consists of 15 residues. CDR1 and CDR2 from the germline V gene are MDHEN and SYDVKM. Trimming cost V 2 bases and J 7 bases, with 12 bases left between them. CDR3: CASSLPGFSNSPLHF. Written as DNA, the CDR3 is TGTGCCAGCAGTTTACCAGGGTTTTCAAATTCACCCCTCCACTTT. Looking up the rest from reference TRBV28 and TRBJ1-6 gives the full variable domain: DVKVTQSSRYLVKRTGEKVFLECVQDMDHENMFWYRQDPGLGLRLIYFSYDVKMKEKGDIPEGYSVSREKKERFSLILESASTNQTSMYLCASSLPGFSNSPLHFGNGTRLTVT.

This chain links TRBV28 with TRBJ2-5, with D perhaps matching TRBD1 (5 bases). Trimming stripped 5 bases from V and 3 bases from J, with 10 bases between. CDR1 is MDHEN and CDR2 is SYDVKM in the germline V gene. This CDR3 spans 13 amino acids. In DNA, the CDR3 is TGTGCCAGCAGTCGACAGATGGAAGAGACCCAGTACTTC. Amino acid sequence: CASSRQMEETQYF.

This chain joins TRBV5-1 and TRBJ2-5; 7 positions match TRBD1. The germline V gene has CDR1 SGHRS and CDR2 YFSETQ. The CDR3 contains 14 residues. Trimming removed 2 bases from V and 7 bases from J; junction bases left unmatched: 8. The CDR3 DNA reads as TGCGCCAGCAGCTTCTCAGGGGGTGCAGGGACCCAGTACTTC. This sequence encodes CASSFSGGAGTQYF.